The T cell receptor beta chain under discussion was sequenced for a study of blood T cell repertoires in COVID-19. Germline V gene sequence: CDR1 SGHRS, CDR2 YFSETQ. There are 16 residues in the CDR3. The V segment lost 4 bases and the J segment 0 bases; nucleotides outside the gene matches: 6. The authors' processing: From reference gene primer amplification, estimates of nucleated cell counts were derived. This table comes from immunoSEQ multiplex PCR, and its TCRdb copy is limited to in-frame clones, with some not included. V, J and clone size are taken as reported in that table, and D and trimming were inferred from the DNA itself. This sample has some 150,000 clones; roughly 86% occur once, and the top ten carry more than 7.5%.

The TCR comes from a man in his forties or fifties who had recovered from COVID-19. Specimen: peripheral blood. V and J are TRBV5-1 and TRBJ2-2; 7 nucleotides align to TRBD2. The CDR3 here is CASSPGSGANTGELFF. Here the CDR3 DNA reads TGCGCCAGCAGCCCCGGGAGCGGGGCGAACACCGGGGAGCTGTTTTTT.